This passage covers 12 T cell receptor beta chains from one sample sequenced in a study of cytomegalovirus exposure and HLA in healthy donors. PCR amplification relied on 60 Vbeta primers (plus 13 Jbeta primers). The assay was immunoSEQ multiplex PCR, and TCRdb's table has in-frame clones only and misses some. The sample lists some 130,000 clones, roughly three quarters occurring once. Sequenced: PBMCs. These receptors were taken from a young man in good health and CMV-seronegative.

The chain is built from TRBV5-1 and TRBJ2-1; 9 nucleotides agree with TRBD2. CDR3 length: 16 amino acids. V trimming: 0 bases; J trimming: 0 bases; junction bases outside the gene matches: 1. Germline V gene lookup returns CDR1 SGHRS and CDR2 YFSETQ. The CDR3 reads CASSLGSGSSYNEQFF. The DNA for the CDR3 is TGCGCCAGCAGCTTGGGTAGCGGGAGCTCCTACAATGAGCAGTTCTTC.

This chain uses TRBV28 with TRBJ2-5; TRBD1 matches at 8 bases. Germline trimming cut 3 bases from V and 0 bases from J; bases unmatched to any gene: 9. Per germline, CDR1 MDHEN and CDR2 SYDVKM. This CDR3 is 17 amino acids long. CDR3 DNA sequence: TGTGCCAGCAGTTTTGGACAGGGCCGACTCGACCAAGAGACCCAGTACTTC. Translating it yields CASSFGQGRLDQETQYF.

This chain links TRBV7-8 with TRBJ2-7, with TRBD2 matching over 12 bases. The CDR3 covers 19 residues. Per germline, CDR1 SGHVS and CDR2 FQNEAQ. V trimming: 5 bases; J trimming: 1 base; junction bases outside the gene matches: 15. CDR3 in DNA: TGTGCCAGCAGCCGCAACAGACTAGCGGGAGTGTCTAGTTCCTACGAGCAGTACGTC. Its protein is CASSRNRLAGVSSSYEQYV.

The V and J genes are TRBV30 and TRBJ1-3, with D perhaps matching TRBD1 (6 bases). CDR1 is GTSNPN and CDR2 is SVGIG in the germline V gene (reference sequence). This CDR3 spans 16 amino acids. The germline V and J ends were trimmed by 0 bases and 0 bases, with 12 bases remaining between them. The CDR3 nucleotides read TGTGCCTGGAGTGTACGACGGGACAACTCTGGAAACACCATATATTTT. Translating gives CAWSVRRDNSGNTIYF.

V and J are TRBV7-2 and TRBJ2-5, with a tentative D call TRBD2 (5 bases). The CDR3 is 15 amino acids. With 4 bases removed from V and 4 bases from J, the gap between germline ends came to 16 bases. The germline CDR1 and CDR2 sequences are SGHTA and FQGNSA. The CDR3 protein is CASSYGLTSGETQYF. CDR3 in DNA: TGTGCCAGCAGCTACGGCCTAACTAGTGGAGAGACCCAGTACTTC.

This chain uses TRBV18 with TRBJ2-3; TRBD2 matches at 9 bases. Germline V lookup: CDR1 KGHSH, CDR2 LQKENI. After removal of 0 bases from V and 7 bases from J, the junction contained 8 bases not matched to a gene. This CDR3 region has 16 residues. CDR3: CASSPPMRREGYTQYF. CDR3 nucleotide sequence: TGTGCCAGCTCACCACCGATGAGGCGGGAGGGATATACGCAGTATTTT. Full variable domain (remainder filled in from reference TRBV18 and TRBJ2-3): NAGVMQNPRHLVRRRGQEARLRCSPMKGHSHVYWYRQLPEEGLKFMVYLQKENIIDESGMPKERFSAEFPKEGPSILRIQQVVRGDSAAYFCASSPPMRREGYTQYFGPGTRLTVL.

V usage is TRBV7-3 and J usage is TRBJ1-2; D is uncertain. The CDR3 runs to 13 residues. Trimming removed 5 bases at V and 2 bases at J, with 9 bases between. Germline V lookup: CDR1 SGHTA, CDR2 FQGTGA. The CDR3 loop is CASSPGLNYGYTF. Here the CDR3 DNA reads TGTGCCAGCAGCCCAGGATTGAACTATGGCTACACCTTC. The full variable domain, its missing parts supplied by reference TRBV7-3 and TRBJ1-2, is GAGVSQTPSNKVTEKGKYVELRCDPISGHTALYWYRQSLGQGPEFLIYFQGTGAADDSGLPNDRFFAVRPEGSVSTLKIQRTERGDSAVYLCASSPGLNYGYTFGSGTRLTVV.

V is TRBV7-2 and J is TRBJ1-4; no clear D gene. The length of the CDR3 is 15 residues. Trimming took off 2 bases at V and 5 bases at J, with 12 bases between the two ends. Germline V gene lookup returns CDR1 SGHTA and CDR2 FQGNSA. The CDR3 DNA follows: TGTGCCAGCAGCTTACTTTGGCCATTCAATGAAAAACTGTTTTTT. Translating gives CASSLLWPFNEKLFF.

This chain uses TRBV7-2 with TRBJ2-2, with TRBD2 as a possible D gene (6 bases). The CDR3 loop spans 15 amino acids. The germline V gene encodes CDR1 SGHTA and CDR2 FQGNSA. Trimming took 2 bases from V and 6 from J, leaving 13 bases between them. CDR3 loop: CASSLWFGGSGELFF. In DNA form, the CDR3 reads TGTGCCAGCAGCTTATGGTTCGGGGGATCCGGGGAGCTGTTTTTT.

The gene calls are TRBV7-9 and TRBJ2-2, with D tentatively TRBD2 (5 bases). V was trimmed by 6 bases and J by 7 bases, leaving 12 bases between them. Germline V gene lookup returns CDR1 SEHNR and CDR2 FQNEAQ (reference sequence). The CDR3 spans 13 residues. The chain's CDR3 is CASSPFEGGELFF. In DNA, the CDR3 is TGTGCCAGCAGTCCATTTGAGGGCGGGGAGCTGTTTTTT.

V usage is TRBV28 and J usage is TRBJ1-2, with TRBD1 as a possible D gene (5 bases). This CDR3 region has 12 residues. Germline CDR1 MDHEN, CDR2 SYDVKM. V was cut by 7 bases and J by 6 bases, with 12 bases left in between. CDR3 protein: CASTRVGNGYTF. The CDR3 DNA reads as TGTGCCAGCACCAGGGTGGGGAATGGCTACACCTTC.

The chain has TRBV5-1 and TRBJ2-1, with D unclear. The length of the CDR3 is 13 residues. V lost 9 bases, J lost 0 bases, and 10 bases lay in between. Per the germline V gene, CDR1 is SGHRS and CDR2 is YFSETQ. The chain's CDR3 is CATRYSSYNEQFF. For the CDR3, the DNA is TGCGCCACGCGATACAGCTCCTACAATGAGCAGTTCTTC.